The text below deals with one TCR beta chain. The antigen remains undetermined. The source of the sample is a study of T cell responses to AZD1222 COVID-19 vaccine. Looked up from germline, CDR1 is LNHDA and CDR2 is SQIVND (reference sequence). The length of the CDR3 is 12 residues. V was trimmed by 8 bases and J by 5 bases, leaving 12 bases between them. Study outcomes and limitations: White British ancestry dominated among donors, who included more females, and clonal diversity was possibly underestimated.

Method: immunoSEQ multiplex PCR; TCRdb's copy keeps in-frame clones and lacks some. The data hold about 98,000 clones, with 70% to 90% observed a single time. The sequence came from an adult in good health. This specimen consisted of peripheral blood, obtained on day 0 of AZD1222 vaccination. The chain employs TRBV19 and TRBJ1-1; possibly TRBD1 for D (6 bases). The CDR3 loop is CASRQVGTEAFF. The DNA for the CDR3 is TGTGCCAGTCGACAGGTGGGTACTGAAGCTTTCTTT.